A selection of T cell receptor beta chains follows, all from one sample in a study of regulatory T cells in long-lasting Graves disease. TCRdb re-derived calls from the multiplex PCR reads in MiXCR, one entry per CDR3 protein. In the table there are over 400,000 distinct CDR3 sequences, less than 15% of which are singletons. This sample was shared with a second study, whose subject was T cells in Graves' hyperthyroidism and ophthalmopathy.

The sequencing used peripheral blood mononuclear cells (PBMCs), collected at new diagnosis, from a patient treated with antithyroid drugs. The receptors shown here come from a woman aged 45-59 years with Graves disease. Both conserved end residues are trimmed from each CDR3. The order of the fields is V gene, J gene, CDR3 protein.

V: TRBV6-2/TRBV6-3
J: TRBJ1-2
CDR3: ASSYALQGGYGYT

V: TRBV6-2/TRBV6-3
J: TRBJ2-3
CDR3: ASSYLQLAPSTDTQY

V: TRBV10-1
J: TRBJ2-3
CDR3: ASIDSSGLVGPSGTQY

V: TRBV12-3/TRBV12-4
J: TRBJ2-3
CDR3: ASSPPPVSTDTQY

V: TRBV29-1
J: TRBJ1-1
CDR3: SVGRQMNTEAF

V: TRBV12-3/TRBV12-4
J: TRBJ1-5
CDR3: ASTLRTANQPQH

V: TRBV3-1
J: TRBJ2-2
CDR3: ASSRSLGTVGTGELF

V: TRBV6-7
J: TRBJ2-7
CDR3: ASRDPPGQGVSYEQY

V: TRBV6-4
J: TRBJ1-1
CDR3: ASSDSFFVGYPNTEAF

V: TRBV29-1
J: TRBJ2-3
CDR3: SVGGGQGAFTDTQY

V: TRBV20-1
J: TRBJ1-4
CDR3: SAREEGEWGEKLF

V: TRBV11-2
J: TRBJ2-3
CDR3: ASSLGAVGTDTQY

V: TRBV12-5
J: TRBJ2-7
CDR3: ASGSPKTSYEQY

V: TRBV27
J: TRBJ2-3
CDR3: ASSDPYSQSTDTQY

V: TRBV6-2/TRBV6-3
J: TRBJ2-6
CDR3: ASSEEEVSGANVLT

V: TRBV29-1
J: TRBJ1-2
CDR3: SGARDPNYGYT

V: TRBV10-3
J: TRBJ1-5
CDR3: AISDRNQPQH

V: TRBV5-1
J: NA
CDR3: ASSLRTDQETQY

V: TRBV19
J: TRBJ1-4
CDR3: ASTKTRGLATNEKLF

V: TRBV18
J: TRBJ2-1
CDR3: ASSPRSSPNEQF

V: TRBV27
J: TRBJ2-7
CDR3: ASGIALGLRYYEQY

V: TRBV20-1
J: TRBJ2-5
CDR3: STPGQGEETQY

V: TRBV24-1
J: TRBJ2-5
CDR3: ATSEQTGVGQETQY

V: TRBV2
J: TRBJ2-7
CDR3: ASSPPGGEQY

V: TRBV6-5
J: TRBJ2-3
CDR3: ASSYVGLAVHSTDTQY

V: TRBV6-1
J: TRBJ2-7
CDR3: ASSVSAGAGRYEQY

V: TRBV28
J: TRBJ2-1
CDR3: ASSFPLQYDPALANEQF

V: TRBV28
J: TRBJ2-7
CDR3: ASSTPGLASNEQY

V: TRBV29-1
J: TRBJ2-7
CDR3: SVVAGGWYEQY

V: TRBV18
J: TRBJ1-2
CDR3: ASSPWFEGAVANYGYT

V: TRBV7-7
J: TRBJ2-2
CDR3: ASSLTRETGELF

V: TRBV7-9
J: TRBJ2-5
CDR3: ASGTGSVETQY

V: TRBV7-9
J: TRBJ2-5
CDR3: ASSGRTGLQETQY

V: TRBV6-2/TRBV6-3
J: TRBJ2-3
CDR3: ARGYASGSEVDTQY

V: TRBV29-1
J: TRBJ2-1
CDR3: SVEDPSRGIDNEQF

V: TRBV5-5
J: TRBJ1-5
CDR3: AGSLGPESNQPQH

V: TRBV5-1
J: TRBJ2-4
CDR3: ASSLGRRNIQY

V: TRBV12-3/TRBV12-4
J: TRBJ2-7
CDR3: ASSAGRTSGIPYEQY

V: TRBV7-3
J: TRBJ2-3
CDR3: ASGKASGTDTQY